This T cell receptor beta chain was sequenced for a study of blood T cell repertoires in COVID-19. About the research overall: COVID-19 samples from acute and convalescent phases originated in the United States, Italy and Spain. From T cells, B-cell-depleted T cells, or PBMCs came the material, which was cDNA or gDNA.

Seattle patients were enrolled during active infection and followed longitudinally. Authors' processing steps: Nucleated cell number was recorded as an estimate derived from reference gene primer amplification. The repertoire was sequenced with immunoSEQ multiplex PCR; TCRdb's copy has only in-frame clones and lacks some. V, J and clone size were drawn from that table, and D and trimming were deduced from the DNA. The sample consists of about 370,000 clones, around 87% of them appearing once. There are a few counts of this clone. This CDR3 is 18 amino acids long. CDR1 and CDR2 (germline): MNHNS, SASEGT. V lost 2 bases to trimming and J lost 6 bases, with 22 bases between them.

The sequence derives from a woman aged 25 to 39 with COVID-19, enrolled during active disease. Sequences were obtained from peripheral blood. This chain links TRBV6-1 with TRBJ2-2, with TRBD1 as a possible D gene (7 bases). The DNA of the CDR3 is TGTGCCAGCAGTGAACTAGTCCTTCAGGGGGGCTTCGCCGGGGAGCTGTTTTTT. Amino acid sequence: CASSELVLQGGFAGELFF.